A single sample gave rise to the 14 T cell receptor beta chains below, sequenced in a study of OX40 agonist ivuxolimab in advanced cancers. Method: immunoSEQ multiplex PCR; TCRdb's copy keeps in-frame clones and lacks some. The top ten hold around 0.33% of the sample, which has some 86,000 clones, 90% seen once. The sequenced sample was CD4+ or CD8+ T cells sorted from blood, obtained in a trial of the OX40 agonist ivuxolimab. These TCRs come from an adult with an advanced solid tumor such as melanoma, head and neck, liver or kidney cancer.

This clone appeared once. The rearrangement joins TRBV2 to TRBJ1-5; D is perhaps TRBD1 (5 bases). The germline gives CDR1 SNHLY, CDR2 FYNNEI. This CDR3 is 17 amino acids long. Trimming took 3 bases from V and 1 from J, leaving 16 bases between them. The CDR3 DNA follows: TGTGCCAGCAGTGATGGTGGGGGACTCGGGAGCAATCAGCCCCAGCATTTT. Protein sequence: CASSDGGGLGSNQPQHF.

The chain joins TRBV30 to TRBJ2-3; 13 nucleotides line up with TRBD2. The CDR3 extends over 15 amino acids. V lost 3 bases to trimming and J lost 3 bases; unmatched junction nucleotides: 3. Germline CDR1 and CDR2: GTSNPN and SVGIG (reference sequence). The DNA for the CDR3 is TGTGCCTGGAGGAAGACTAGCGGGGGGACAGATACGCAGTATTTT. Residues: CAWRKTSGGTDTQYF.

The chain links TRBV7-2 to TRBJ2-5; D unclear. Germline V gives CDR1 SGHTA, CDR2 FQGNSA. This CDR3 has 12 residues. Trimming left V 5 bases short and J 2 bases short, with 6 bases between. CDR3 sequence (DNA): TGTGCCAGCAGCCAACCACAAGAGACCCAGTACTTC. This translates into CASSQPQETQYF.

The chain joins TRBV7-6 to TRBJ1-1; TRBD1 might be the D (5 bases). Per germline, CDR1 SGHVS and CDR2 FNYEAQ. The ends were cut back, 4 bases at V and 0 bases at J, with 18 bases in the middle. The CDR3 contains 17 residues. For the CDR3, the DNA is TGTGCCAGCAGCTCCTCTGTAGGACACGGGATGAACACTGAAGCTTTCTTT. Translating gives CASSSSVGHGMNTEAFF.

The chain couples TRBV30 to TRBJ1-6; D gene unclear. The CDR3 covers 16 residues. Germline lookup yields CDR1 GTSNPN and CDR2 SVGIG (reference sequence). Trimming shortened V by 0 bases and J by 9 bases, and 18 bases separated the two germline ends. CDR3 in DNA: TGTGCCTGGAGTGTGCCGGCAGGTTCCATCAGTTCACCCCTCCACTTT. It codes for CAWSVPAGSISSPLHF. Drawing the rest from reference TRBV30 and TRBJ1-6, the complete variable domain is SQTIHQWPATLVQPVGSPLSLECTVEGTSNPNLYWYRQAAGRGLQLLFYSVGIGQISSEVPQNLSASRPQDRQFILSSKKLLLSDSGFYLCAWSVPAGSISSPLHFGNGTRLTVT.

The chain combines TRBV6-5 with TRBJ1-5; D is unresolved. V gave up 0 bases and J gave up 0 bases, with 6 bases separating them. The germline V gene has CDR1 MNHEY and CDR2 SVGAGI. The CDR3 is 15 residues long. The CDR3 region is CASSYSPYSNQPQHF. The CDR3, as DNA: TGTGCCAGCAGTTACTCACCATATAGCAATCAGCCCCAGCATTTT.

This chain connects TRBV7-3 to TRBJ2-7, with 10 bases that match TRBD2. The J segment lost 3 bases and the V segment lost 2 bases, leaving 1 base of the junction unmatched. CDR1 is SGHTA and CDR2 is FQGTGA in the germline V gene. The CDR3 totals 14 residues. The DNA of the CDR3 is TGTGCCAGCAGCTTAGGGACTAGCGACTACGAGCAGTACGTC. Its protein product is CASSLGTSDYEQYV.

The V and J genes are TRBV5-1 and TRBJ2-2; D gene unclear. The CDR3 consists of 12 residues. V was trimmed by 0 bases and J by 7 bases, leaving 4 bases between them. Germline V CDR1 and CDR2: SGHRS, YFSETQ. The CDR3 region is CASSLAGGELFF. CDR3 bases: TGCGCCAGCAGCTTGGCGGGCGGGGAGCTGTTTTTT.

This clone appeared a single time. Here the CDR3 DNA reads TGTGCCAGCAGTGGGGGCCGGACAGATACGCAGTATTTT. It specifies CASSGGRTDTQYF. The chain combines TRBV2 with TRBJ2-3, with D possibly matching TRBD1 (5 bases). This CDR3 spans 13 amino acids. Trimming stripped 4 bases from V and 3 bases from J, with 8 bases between. Germline lookup yields CDR1 SNHLY and CDR2 FYNNEI.

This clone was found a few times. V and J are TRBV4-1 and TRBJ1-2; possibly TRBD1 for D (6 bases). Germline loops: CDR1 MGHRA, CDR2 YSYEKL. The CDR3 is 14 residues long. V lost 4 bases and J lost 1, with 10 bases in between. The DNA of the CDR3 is TGCGCCAGCAGCCGATTACAGGGTAACTATGGCTACACCTTC. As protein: CASSRLQGNYGYTF.

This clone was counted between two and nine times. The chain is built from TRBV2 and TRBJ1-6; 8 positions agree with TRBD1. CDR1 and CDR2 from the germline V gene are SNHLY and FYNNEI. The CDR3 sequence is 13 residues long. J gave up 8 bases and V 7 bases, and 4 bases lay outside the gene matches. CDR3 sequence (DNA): TGTGCCAGCATAGACAGGGGACATTCACCCCTCCACTTT. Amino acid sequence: CASIDRGHSPLHF.

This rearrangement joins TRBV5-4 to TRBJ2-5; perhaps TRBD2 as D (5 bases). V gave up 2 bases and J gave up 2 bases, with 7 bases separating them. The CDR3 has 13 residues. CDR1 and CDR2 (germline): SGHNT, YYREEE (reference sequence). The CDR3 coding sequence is TGTGCCAGCAGCTTTACGGGACAAGAGACCCAGTACTTC. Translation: CASSFTGQETQYF.

The CDR3 here is CASSPRGTSGETQYF. CDR3 in DNA: TGTGCCAGCTCACCCCGAGGGACTAGCGGAGAGACCCAGTACTTC. The chain uses TRBV18 and TRBJ2-5, with 11 nucleotides matching TRBD2. Germline V CDR1 and CDR2: KGHSH, LQKENI. The CDR3 extends over 15 amino acids. V was clipped by 3 bases and J by 4 bases; unmatched bases: 4.

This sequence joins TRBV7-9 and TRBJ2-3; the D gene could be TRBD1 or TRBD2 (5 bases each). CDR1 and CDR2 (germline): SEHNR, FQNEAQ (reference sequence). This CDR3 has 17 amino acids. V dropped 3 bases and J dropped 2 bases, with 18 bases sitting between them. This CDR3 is CASSFVRGPTITDTQYF. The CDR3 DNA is TGTGCCAGCAGCTTTGTGAGGGGACCCACGATCACAGATACGCAGTATTTT.